The clone carrying this T cell receptor beta chain was counted at least ten times. This sample stems from a study of human T cells and chemical hapten exposure. TCRdb re-derived calls from the RACE reads in MiXCR, one entry per CDR3 protein. The profile covers approximately 30,000 distinct CDR3 sequences, with more than 5% appearing a single time and 5.6% taken by the ten largest. Time point: patch test 3, about 24 weeks after DPC sensitization. As to treatment: therapeutic diphenylcyclopropenone sensitization with weekly scalp DPC. The authors' total RNA extraction used unfractionated whole blood. The material sequenced was whole blood, taken in connection with sensitization to the hapten diphenylcyclopropenone (DPC). The sequence was collected from a man younger than 45 with alopecia areata. Some clones in this sample may be carry-over from other donors' samples.

DNA of the CDR3: TGTGCCAGCAGCTCCCATCCGGGACCTGGCGGGCCCCAGCATTTT. Translating gives CASSSHPGPGGPQHF. V usage is TRBV7-9 and J usage is TRBJ1-5; weak D call: TRBD1 (5 bases). Germline-derived CDR1 and CDR2 are SEHNR and FQNEAQ (reference sequence). Trimming shortened V by 4 bases and J by 9 bases, and 19 bases separated the two germline ends. The CDR3 consists of 15 residues. Using reference TRBV7-9 and TRBJ1-5 for the parts outside the CDR3, the full variable domain is DTGVSQNPRHKITKRGQNVTFRCDPISEHNRLYWYRQTLGQGPEFLTYFQNEAQLEKSRLLSDRFSAERPKGSFSTLEIQRTEQGDSAMYLCASSSHPGPGGPQHFGDGTRLSIL.